The 28 T cell receptor beta chains given below trace back to one sample, sequenced in a study of neurological immune-mediated disorders. Time point indicated: technical triplicate 1. Each CDR3 protein is one row after TCRdb ran MiXCR on the 5' RACE reads. The data show approximately 23,000 distinct CDR3 sequences, with roughly an eighth seen just once and approximately 5% held by the top ten. The specimen was CD4+ T cells from blood. The source of these receptors is a female donor with HTLV-1-associated myelopathy (HAM/TSP).

This clonotype was detected many times. The rearrangement links TRBV15 to TRBJ2-7; 7 bases fit TRBD2. The V gene's germline CDR1 is LNHNV and CDR2 YYDKDF (reference sequence). The junction had 7 bases not matched to a gene; V was cut back by 6 bases and J by 2 bases. This CDR3 is 14 amino acids long. The CDR3 reads CATRMAGEAYEQYF. The DNA of the CDR3 is TGTGCCACCAGGATGGCGGGAGAAGCCTACGAGCAGTACTTC.

This clonotype was detected many times. This sequence joins TRBV5-1 and TRBJ2-1; 11 bases line up with TRBD2. Losses at the gene ends were 2 bases for V and 4 bases for J; bases not matched to a gene: 8. The germline V gene has CDR1 SGHRS and CDR2 YFSETQ. This CDR3 has 17 residues. CDR3 residues: CASSLTSGSEGYNEQFF. DNA of the CDR3: TGCGCCAGCAGCTTAACTAGCGGGAGTGAGGGGTACAATGAGCAGTTCTTC.

Many counts were recorded for this clonotype. The chain links TRBV11-1 to TRBJ2-1; D is unclear. Germline V CDR1 and CDR2: SGHAT, FQDESV (reference sequence). The CDR3 extends over 13 amino acids. Trimming pared 0 bases from V and 10 bases from J, leaving 10 bases between. CDR3 loop: CASSLASRGEQFF. The CDR3 DNA reads TGTGCCAGCAGCTTAGCGTCGCGAGGCGAGCAGTTCTTC.

This clonotype was observed at least ten times. The V and J genes are TRBV29-1 and TRBJ2-5; 9 bases map to TRBD2. Trimming cost V 4 bases and J 5 bases; bases outside gene matches: 14. Germline assignment: CDR1 SQVTM and CDR2 ANQGSEA. The CDR3 runs to 16 residues. The CDR3 loop reads CSVAPAGGPSVETQYF. The CDR3 DNA reads as TGCAGCGTTGCTCCCGCGGGGGGGCCATCGGTGGAGACCCAGTACTTC.

This clonotype was counted ten times or more. The CDR3 DNA reads TGCAGTGCTACGAACCCGGGACAGGGGTCAGATACGCAGTATTTT. Amino acid sequence: CSATNPGQGSDTQYF. The V and J genes are TRBV20-1 and TRBJ2-3, with 10 bases aligning to TRBD1. The CDR3 extends over 15 amino acids. Trimming removed 4 bases from V and 4 bases from J; junction bases left unmatched: 8. Per the germline V gene, CDR1 is DFQATT and CDR2 is SNEGSKA (reference sequence).

About this clonotype: At one end, the junction sequence differs from germline, possibly due to a read error. The J gene is TRBJ1-5, the V gene TRBV5-1; 9 positions agree with TRBD1. The CDR3 totals 14 residues. The germline gives CDR1 SGHRS, CDR2 YFSETQ. The CDR3, as DNA: TGCGCCAGCAGCTTACAGGGGGCTGATCAGCCCCAAAATTTT. Translated, it gives CASSLQGADQPQNF.

V is TRBV20-1 and J is TRBJ1-2; TRBD1 is a possible D gene (5 bases). Per germline, CDR1 DFQATT and CDR2 SNEGSKA (reference sequence). This CDR3 spans 14 amino acids. V was shortened by 5 bases and J by 4 bases, with 17 bases between the two germline ends. The CDR3 DNA reads as TGCAGTGCTGGACCCCCTGGGGCCGTCTATGGCTACACCTTC. Amino acids: CSAGPPGAVYGYTF.

The chain couples TRBV28 to TRBJ2-1; D perhaps matches TRBD2 (5 bases). V gave up 7 bases and J gave up 3 bases, with 10 bases separating them. Germline loops: CDR1 MDHEN, CDR2 SYDVKM. CDR3 size: 13 residues. The CDR3 nucleotides read TGTGCCAGCAAGAGGGTAAACTACAATGAGCAGTTCTTC. Translation gives CASKRVNYNEQFF.

This clonotype was detected many times. This chain joins TRBV7-2 and TRBJ2-1; 7 bases agree with TRBD2. V dropped 2 bases and J dropped 4; count of bases not matched to a gene: 5. The CDR3 is made up of 15 amino acids. The germline CDR1 and CDR2 sequences are SGHTA and FQGNSA. The CDR3 loop reads CASSLTSEGYNEQFF. CDR3 DNA: TGTGCCAGCAGCTTAACTAGCGAGGGGTACAATGAGCAGTTCTTC.

This clonotype was seen many times. The genes are TRBV29-1 and TRBJ2-5, with TRBD2 matching 10 bases. J was trimmed by 4 bases and V by 0 bases; bases with no gene match: 11. The CDR3 runs 17 residues. Germline assignment: CDR1 SQVTM and CDR2 ANQGSEA. The CDR3 loop reads CSVEDRRSGGAPETQYF. CDR3 coding DNA: TGCAGCGTTGAAGATCGCAGAAGCGGGGGGGCCCCAGAGACCCAGTACTTC.

Ten or more counts support this clonotype. The chain recombines TRBV5-1 with TRBJ2-7, with 16 bases identical to TRBD2. CDR3 length: 17 amino acids. With V trimmed by 0 bases and J by 2 bases, 2 bases remained unmatched. Germline V gene sequence: CDR1 SGHRS, CDR2 YFSETQ. The CDR3: CASSLAGTSGGAYEQYF. The DNA of the CDR3 is TGCGCCAGCAGCTTGGCCGGGACTAGCGGGGGGGCCTACGAGCAGTACTTC.

There are many counts of this clonotype. The chain recombines TRBV20-1 with TRBJ2-1; 8 bases are shared with TRBD2. The junction had 11 bases not matched to a gene; V was cut back by 1 base and J by 6 bases. Germline lookup yields CDR1 DFQATT and CDR2 SNEGSKA (reference sequence). CDR3 length: 16 amino acids. The chain's CDR3 is CSARVLRGATLNEQFF. CDR3 in DNA: TGCAGTGCTAGAGTCTTGCGGGGGGCCACCCTCAATGAGCAGTTCTTC.

This clonotype was detected many times. V is TRBV6-2 or TRBV6-3 and J is TRBJ2-1; possible D gene TRBD1, 6 bases. V was trimmed by 5 bases and J by 7 bases, leaving 12 bases between them. The CDR3 runs to 13 residues. The germline gives CDR1 MNHEY, CDR2 SVGEGT. This CDR3 reads CASSPGHINEQFF. The CDR3 region has the DNA TGTGCCAGCAGTCCGGGACATATAAATGAGCAGTTCTTC.

There are many counts of this clonotype. The chain joins TRBV10-3 to TRBJ2-3, with D possibly matching TRBD2 (6 bases). This CDR3 has 16 amino acids. Germline CDR1 is ENHRY and CDR2 is SYGVKD. The DNA for the CDR3 is TGTGTCATGAGACCGACTAGTAGCCGATACACAGATACGCAGTATTTT. Protein: CVMRPTSSRYTDTQYF.

This clonotype came up many times. The genes are TRBV14 and TRBJ2-5; D unresolved. The CDR3 consists of 13 residues. Looked up from germline, CDR1 is SGHDN and CDR2 is FVKESK. V was pared by 1 base and J by 6 bases, with 9 bases between. Written as DNA, the CDR3 is TGTGCCAGCAGCCAAGGACCCCCCCAGACCCAGTACTTC. This gives the protein CASSQGPPQTQYF.

The table lists this clonotype with many counts. A read error may account for a junction end that differs from germline. This rearrangement joins TRBV3-1 to TRBJ1-1, with a tentative D call TRBD1 (6 bases). CDR1 is LGHDT and CDR2 is YNNKEL in the germline V gene (reference sequence). The CDR3 extends over 14 amino acids. The CDR3 DNA follows: TGTGCCAGCAGCCAAGGGGGGCTGAACGCTGAAGCTTTCTTT. This codes for CASSQGGLNAEAFF.

Regarding this clonotype: A much bigger clone sits one base away, suggesting this may be a read error. This chain joins TRBV3-1 and TRBJ2-5; D is uncertain. The CDR3 is 11 residues long. The V end lost 8 bases, the J end lost 4 bases, and 8 bases lay between the germline ends. CDR1 is LGHDT, CDR2 YNNKEL, per germline (reference sequence). Here the CDR3 reads CASSKRETQYF. The CDR3 DNA reads as TGTGCCAGCTCCAAAAGAGAGACCCAGTACTTC.

In its sample, this clonotype was seen many times. The chain uses TRBV7-2 and TRBJ2-1, with 11 nucleotides matching TRBD2. The CDR3 is made up of 20 amino acids. V was clipped by 5 bases and J by 10 bases; unmatched bases: 25. Germline-derived CDR1 and CDR2 are SGHTA and FQGNSA. Here the CDR3 reads CASSVPAPGSGGASHREQFF. The CDR3 coding sequence is TGTGCCAGCAGCGTACCGGCGCCGGGTAGCGGGGGGGCCTCACACAGGGAGCAGTTCTTC.

Judged by abundance, this clonotype is medium-sized. The rearrangement uses TRBV25-1 and TRBJ1-1; D is unresolved. V lost 5 bases, J lost 9 bases, and 13 bases lay in between. The CDR3 spans 12 residues. Looked up from germline, CDR1 is MGHDK and CDR2 is SYGVNS. The CDR3, as DNA: TGTGCCAGCAGTAAGCCGGTTGCTCAAGCTTTCTTT. Protein product: CASSKPVAQAFF.

A remark on this clonotype: Lacking the conserved final phenylalanine or tryptophan, this CDR3 likely reflects a read error. The chain links TRBV27 to TRBJ1-2; tentatively, D is TRBD1 (5 bases). Germline loops: CDR1 MNHEY, CDR2 SMNVEV (reference sequence). The CDR3 extends over 15 amino acids. CDR3 coding DNA: TGTGCCAGCAGTTCCCGCCCTGGGGGGGACTATAGCTACACCTTA. It yields the protein CASSSRPGGDYSYTL.

This clonotype has at least ten counts. V gene TRBV4-1 combines with J gene TRBJ2-7, with D perhaps matching TRBD1 or TRBD2 (5 bases each). Trimming left V 2 bases short and J 1 base short, with 9 bases between. This CDR3 comprises 14 residues. Germline CDR1 reads MGHRA; CDR2 reads YSYEKL. The CDR3 here is CASSQRDPSYEQYF. The CDR3 bases are TGCGCCAGCAGCCAAAGGGACCCTTCCTACGAGCAGTACTTC.

This clonotype was seen many times. The gene calls are TRBV6-1 and TRBJ2-5; a weak D match, TRBD1 (5 bases). The CDR3 runs 16 residues. V was clipped by 6 bases and J by 4 bases, with 21 bases between them. Germline values: CDR1 MNHNS, CDR2 SASEGT. The CDR3 DNA sequence: TGTGCCAGCAGCCAATCCCAGGGTCTTAGTCGAGAGACCCAGTACTTC. Translation: CASSQSQGLSRETQYF.

This clonotype appeared many times. Being one base from a much bigger clone, this may be a read error. The chain employs TRBV7-3 and TRBJ2-3; TRBD2 might be the D (7 bases). The CDR3 spans 14 residues. The ends were cut back, 8 bases at V and 6 bases at J, with 18 bases in the middle. Germline CDR1 reads SGHTA; CDR2 reads FQGTGA. The DNA for the CDR3 is TGTGCCAGCGACTTAGGGGGGGGCCGGGATACGCAGTATTTT. Encoded protein: CASDLGGGRDTQYF.

There are many counts of this clonotype. The genes are TRBV10-1 and TRBJ2-7; D not resolved. This CDR3 spans 14 amino acids. V was cut by 0 bases and J by 6 bases, with 12 bases left in between. The germline CDR1 and CDR2 sequences are WNHNN and SYGVQD (reference sequence). DNA of the CDR3: TGCGCCAGCAGTGAGTCTTGGAGCAGAGGCGAGCAGTACTTC. Residues: CASSESWSRGEQYF.

The table lists this clonotype with many counts. The rearrangement joins TRBV4-3 to TRBJ2-5; D ambiguous. V was shortened by 4 bases and J by 2 bases, with 5 bases between the two germline ends. The CDR3 has 12 residues. Germline values: CDR1 LGHNA, CDR2 YSLEER. CDR3 in DNA: TGCGCCAGCAGCCTGGGACAAGAGACCCAGTACTTC. Protein product: CASSLGQETQYF.

This clonotype was seen many times. The rearrangement uses TRBV20-1 and TRBJ2-2; possible D gene TRBD2, 5 bases. Germline-derived CDR1 and CDR2 are DFQATT and SNEGSKA (reference sequence). Trimming stripped 0 bases from V and 4 bases from J, with 18 bases between. This CDR3 has 17 residues. CDR3 sequence: CSARDIGVRPGTGELFF. The CDR3, as DNA: TGCAGTGCTAGAGATATCGGGGTCAGGCCCGGCACCGGGGAGCTGTTTTTT.

This clonotype was detected ten times or more. This sequence joins TRBV20-1 and TRBJ2-4; 7 nucleotides agree with TRBD2. There are 14 residues in the CDR3. Germline assignment: CDR1 DFQATT and CDR2 SNEGSKA (reference sequence). The J segment lost 7 bases and the V segment lost 1 base, leaving 7 bases of the junction unmatched. The CDR3 DNA reads TGCAGTGCTAGAGGCGGGGGTCCTGGGAACATTCAGTACTTC. Protein sequence: CSARGGGPGNIQYF.

This clonotype was observed many times. The genes are TRBV29-1 and TRBJ2-7; tentative D call: TRBD2 (5 bases). V lost 7 bases and J lost 1, with 17 bases in between. The germline CDR1 and CDR2 sequences are SQVTM and ANQGSEA. The CDR3 runs to 14 residues. This CDR3 reads CSAVAPGRSYEQYF. The CDR3 DNA reads as TGCAGCGCTGTAGCGCCGGGGAGATCCTACGAGCAGTACTTC.